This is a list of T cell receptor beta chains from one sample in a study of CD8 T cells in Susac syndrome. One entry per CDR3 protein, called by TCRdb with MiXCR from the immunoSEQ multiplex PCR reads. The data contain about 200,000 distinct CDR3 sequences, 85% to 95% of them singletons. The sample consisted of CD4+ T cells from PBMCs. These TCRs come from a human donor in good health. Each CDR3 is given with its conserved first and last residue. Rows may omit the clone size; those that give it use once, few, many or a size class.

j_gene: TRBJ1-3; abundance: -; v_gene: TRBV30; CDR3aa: CAWKVGYTGNTIYF
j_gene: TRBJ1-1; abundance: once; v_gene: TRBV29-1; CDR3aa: CSVDEDHNTEAFF
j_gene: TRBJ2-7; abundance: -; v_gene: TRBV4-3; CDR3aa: CASSQGTGGVSYEQYF
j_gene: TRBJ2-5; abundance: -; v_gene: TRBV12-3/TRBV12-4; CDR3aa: CASSLGRGGRETQYF
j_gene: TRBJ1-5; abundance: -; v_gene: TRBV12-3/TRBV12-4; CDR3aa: CASSFANQPQHF
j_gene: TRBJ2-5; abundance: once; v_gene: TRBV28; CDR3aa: CASSVLYQETQYF
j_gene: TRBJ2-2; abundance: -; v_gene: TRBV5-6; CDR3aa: CASSRTARTNTGELFF
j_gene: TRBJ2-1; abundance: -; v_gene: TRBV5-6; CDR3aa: CASSWDRDEQFF
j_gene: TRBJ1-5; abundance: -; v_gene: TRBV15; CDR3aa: CATSRDRGAAWQPQHF
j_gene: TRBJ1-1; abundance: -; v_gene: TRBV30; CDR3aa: CAWSGGTAQAFF
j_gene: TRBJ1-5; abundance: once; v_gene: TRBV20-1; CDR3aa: CSAPDRSDQPQHF
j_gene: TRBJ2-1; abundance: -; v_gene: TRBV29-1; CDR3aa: CSVGGPGQMNNEQFF
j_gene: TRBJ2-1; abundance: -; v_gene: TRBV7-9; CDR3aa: CASSPTFRYRALYNEQFF
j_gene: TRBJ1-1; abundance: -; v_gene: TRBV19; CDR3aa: CASSARRSTEAFF
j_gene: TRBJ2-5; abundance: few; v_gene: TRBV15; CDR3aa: CATSRDPGGETQYF
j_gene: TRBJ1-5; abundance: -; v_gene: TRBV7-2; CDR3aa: CASSLATGGQPQHF
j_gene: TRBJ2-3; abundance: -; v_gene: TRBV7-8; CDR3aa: CASSLDGRGYTQYF
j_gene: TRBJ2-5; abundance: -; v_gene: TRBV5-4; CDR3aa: CASSFSDGGETQYF
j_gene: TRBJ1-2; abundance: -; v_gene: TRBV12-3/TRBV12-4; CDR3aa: CASSRGQLTFYGYTF
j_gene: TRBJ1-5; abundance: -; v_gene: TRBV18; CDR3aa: CASSWSGRGDQPQHF
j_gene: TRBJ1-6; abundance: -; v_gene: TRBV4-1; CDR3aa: CASSQWPTGTNYNSPLHF
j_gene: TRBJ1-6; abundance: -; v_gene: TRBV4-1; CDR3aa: CASSQGIGGVSPLHF
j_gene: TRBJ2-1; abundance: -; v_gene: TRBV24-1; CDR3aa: CATSDSTSGMWDEQFF
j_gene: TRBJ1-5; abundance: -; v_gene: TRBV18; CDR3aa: CASSPRQLNSNQPQHF
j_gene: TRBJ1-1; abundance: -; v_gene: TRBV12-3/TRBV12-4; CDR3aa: CASRWTSDTEAFF
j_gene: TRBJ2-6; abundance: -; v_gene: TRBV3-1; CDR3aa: CASDQGGPGANVLTF
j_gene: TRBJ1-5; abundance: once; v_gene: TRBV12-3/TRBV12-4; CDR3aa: CASSEGGQGNQPQHF
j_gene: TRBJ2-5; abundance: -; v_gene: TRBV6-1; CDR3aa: CASSTTGGGIMVGGQETQYF
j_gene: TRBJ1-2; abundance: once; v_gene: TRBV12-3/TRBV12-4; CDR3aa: CASTLGPYGYTF
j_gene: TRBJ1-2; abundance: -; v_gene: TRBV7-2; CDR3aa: CASSLELGRDGYTF
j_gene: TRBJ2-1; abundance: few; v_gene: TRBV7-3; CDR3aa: CASSLKAGEQFF
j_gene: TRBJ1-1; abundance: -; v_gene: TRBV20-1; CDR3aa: CSATGPNTEAFF
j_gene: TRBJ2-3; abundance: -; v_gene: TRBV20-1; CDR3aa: CSAPRLGTSADTQYF